This T cell receptor (beta chain) came from a study of cytomegalovirus exposure and HLA in healthy donors. Findings and caveats of the study: The classifier reportedly diagnosed cytomegalovirus status with high sensitivity and specificity. In vitro assays verified that three CMV-associated chains recognized CMV antigens specifically. Being indistinguishable, some V segments were excluded, TRBV6-2 and TRBV6-3 among them.

In the case of this clone: What it binds is unknown.

This PCR relied on a set of 60 Vbeta primers and 13 Jbeta primers. Clones were read by immunoSEQ multiplex PCR, and TCRdb kept only the in-frame ones, dropping some. The table shows 170,000 or so clones, with roughly 88% occurring only once. The CDR3 has 16 residues. V lost 3 bases to trimming and J lost 7 bases; unmatched junction nucleotides: 13. Sampled while nominally healthy, donors likely had unrecorded immune exposures. J is TRBJ1-1 and V is TRBV5-3; 9 positions agree with TRBD1. TRBV5-3 is treated as an ORF (open reading frame) with a function not yet certain. Sequencing was performed on PBMCs. The sequence was obtained from a man aged 50 or older in good health and CMV-seropositive. CDR3 sequence (DNA): TGTGCCAGAAGCTCCCGACAGGGGGGGACGAAGGGTGAAGCTTTCTTT. Its translation is CARSSRQGGTKGEAFF.